A selection of T cell receptor beta chains follows, all from one sample in a study of cytomegalovirus exposure and HLA in healthy donors. Clones were sequenced by immunoSEQ multiplex PCR, and TCRdb holds only the in-frame ones, with some missing. Seen here are roughly 100,000 clones, over 65% observed once, and the top ten hold 7% to 10%. Sequenced: PBMCs. These receptors came from a man aged 35-49 years in good health and CMV-seropositive. CDR3s include the opening cysteine and the closing phenylalanine or tryptophan. D genes are given only for firm matches. Size is omitted from some rows. Given values are once, few, many or a class for expanded clones.

CDR3	DNA	V	J	D	size
CASSQDARNTGELFF	TGCGCCAGCAGCCAAGATGCCAGGAACACCGGGGAGCTGTTTTTT	TRBV4-3	TRBJ2-2	.	medium-sized
CASSEGGLAGHTQYF	TGTGCCAGCAGTGAGGGGGGACTAGCGGGTCATACGCAGTATTTT	TRBV2	TRBJ2-3	TRBD2	.
CAISEYAGELFTGELFF	TGTGCCATCAGTGAGTACGCGGGAGAGTTGTTCACCGGGGAGCTGTTTTTT	TRBV10-3	TRBJ2-2	TRBD2	.
CASSGGQGITTEAFF	TGTGCCAGCAGCGGGGGACAGGGGATTACCACTGAAGCTTTCTTT	TRBV9	TRBJ1-1	TRBD1	.
CASSLARQGWETQYF	TGTGCCAGCAGCTTAGCGCGACAGGGTTGGGAGACCCAGTACTTC	TRBV7-2	TRBJ2-5	TRBD1	few
CASSPREGGSTDTQYF	TGTGCCAGCAGCCCGCGAGAAGGGGGTTCAACAGATACGCAGTATTTT	TRBV5-4	TRBJ2-3	.	.
CASSRDRGSLNEQFF	TGTGCCAGCAGCCGCGACAGGGGTTCCCTAAATGAGCAGTTCTTC	TRBV2	TRBJ2-1	TRBD1	once
CASSTPGGVSNQPQHF	TGTGCCAGCAGTACTCCAGGGGGCGTCAGCAATCAGCCCCAGCATTTT	TRBV2	TRBJ1-5	TRBD1	.
CASSLSAGFGDTQYF	TGTGCCAGCAGCTTGTCAGCGGGGTTTGGAGATACGCAGTATTTT	TRBV5-6	TRBJ2-3	TRBD2	.
CAIGRTSGSQETQYF	TGTGCCATCGGCCGGACTAGCGGGTCGCAAGAGACCCAGTACTTC	TRBV10-3	TRBJ2-5	TRBD2	.
CASSLGTDMNTEAFF	TGTGCCAGTAGTCTCGGGACAGACATGAACACTGAAGCTTTCTTT	TRBV19	TRBJ1-1	TRBD1	once
CASSFIGGLLYGYTF	TGTGCCAGCAGCTTTATCGGAGGACTACTCTATGGCTACACCTTC	TRBV7-9	TRBJ1-2	.	.
CASSVRGQGGNEQFF	TGTGCCAGCAGCGTACGCGGACAGGGGGGCAATGAGCAGTTCTTC	TRBV9	TRBJ2-1	TRBD1	.
CASSEGVEEQFF	TGTGCCAGCAGCGAAGGGGTTGAAGAGCAGTTCTTC	TRBV7-9	TRBJ2-1	.	.
CASSLTSSSNEQYF	TGTGCCAGCAGTCTGACTAGCAGCTCAAACGAGCAGTACTTC	TRBV11-3	TRBJ2-7	TRBD2	few
CASSSTGGPQHF	TGTGCCAGCAGTTCCACCGGGGGACCCCAGCATTTT	TRBV27	TRBJ1-5	.	.
CASSFSPPGQGSYEQYF	TGCGCCAGCAGCTTCTCTCCACCGGGACAGGGGTCCTACGAGCAGTACTTC	TRBV5-1	TRBJ2-7	TRBD1	few
CASSLLGEPYEQYF	TGTGCCAGCAGCTTACTCGGTGAACCATACGAGCAGTACTTC	TRBV7-2	TRBJ2-7	.	.
CASSLGYGRENTEAFF	TGTGCCAGCAGCTTAGGTTACGGACGGGAGAACACTGAAGCTTTCTTT	TRBV7-3	TRBJ1-1	.	few
CASSSPGTGSYEQYF	TGTGCCAGCAGCTCGCCGGGGACAGGGAGCTACGAGCAGTACTTC	TRBV5-4	TRBJ2-7	TRBD1	.
CASSLENTIYF	TGTGCCAGCAGTTTAGAGAACACCATATATTTT	TRBV28	TRBJ1-3	.	few
CASSNRDRGRFGYGYTF	TGTGCCAGCAGCAACCGGGACAGGGGAAGGTTCGGCTATGGCTACACCTTC	TRBV5-6	TRBJ1-2	TRBD1	once
CASSLVAGVHDTQYF	TGTGCCAGCAGTCTTGTAGCGGGAGTTCACGATACGCAGTATTTT	TRBV7-9	TRBJ2-3	TRBD2	once